Sequencing of this TCR beta chain was carried out in a study of CD4 T cells in relation to SARS-CoV-2 and coronaviruses. Roughly 10^5 naive or memory CD4+ cells were cultured with CEF peptides for nine to ten days. Whole-study results and caveats: Roughly 65% of donors had memory CD4+ clonotypes crossrecognizing SARS-CoV-2 and common cold coronavirus spike.

Sequenced by immunoSEQ multiplex PCR; TCRdb stores in-frame clones only, minus some. The data contain about 38,000 clones, over 70% of them seen just once; the ten biggest clones take up about a fifth. About this clone itself: Its cognate antigen is unknown.

This CDR3 has 18 residues. J lost 3 bases, V lost 7 bases, and 18 bases had no gene match. CDR1 is MDHEN, CDR2 SYDVKM, per germline. The sequence derives from an adult with COVID-19. The rearrangement links TRBV28 to TRBJ2-7, with 10 bases matching TRBD2. Material for sequencing was memory CD4+ T cells from PBMCs, cultured in vitro. CDR3 sequence: CASKKAPASGRKGYEQYF. DNA for the CDR3: TGTGCCAGCAAAAAAGCCCCCGCTAGCGGGAGAAAGGGCTACGAGCAGTACTTC.